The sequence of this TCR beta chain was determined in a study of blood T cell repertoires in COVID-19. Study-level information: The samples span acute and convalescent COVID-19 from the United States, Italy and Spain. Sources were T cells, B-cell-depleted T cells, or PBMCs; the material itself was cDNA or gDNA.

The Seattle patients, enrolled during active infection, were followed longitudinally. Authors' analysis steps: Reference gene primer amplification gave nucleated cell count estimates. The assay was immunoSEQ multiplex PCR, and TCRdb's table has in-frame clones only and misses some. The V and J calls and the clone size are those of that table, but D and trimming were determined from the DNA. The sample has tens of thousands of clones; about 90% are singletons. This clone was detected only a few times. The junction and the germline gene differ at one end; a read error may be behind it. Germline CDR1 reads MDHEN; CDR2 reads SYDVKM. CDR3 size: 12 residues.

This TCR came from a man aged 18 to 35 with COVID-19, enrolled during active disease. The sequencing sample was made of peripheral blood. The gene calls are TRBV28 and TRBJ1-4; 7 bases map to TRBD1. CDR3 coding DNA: TGTGCCAGCAGAAACAGGGGTGAAAAACTGCTTTTT. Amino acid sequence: CASRNRGEKLLF.